The rows below give T cell receptor beta chains drawn from one sample of a study of human T cells and chemical hapten exposure. TCRdb reprocessed the RACE reads with MiXCR, giving one entry per CDR3 protein. The sample lists about 37,000 distinct CDR3 sequences; around 6.4% were seen once. Sample: whole blood, taken in connection with sensitization to the hapten diphenylcyclopropenone (DPC). The receptor set was obtained from a woman in her 30s with alopecia areata. Some clones in this sample may be carry-over from other donors' samples. The CDR3 runs from the conserved cysteine through the conserved F or W. The order of the fields is D gene, V gene, clone size, J gene, CDR3 protein, CDR3 DNA. D genes are given only for firm matches. Expanded clones are given a class, and other clones once, few, many or no size at all.

d_call: NA; v_call: TRBV30; clone_size: many; j_call: TRBJ2-7; cdr3_aa: CACILIGPLEQYF; cdr3_nt: TGTGCCTGTATATTAATAGGGCCCCTCGAGCAGTACTTC
d_call: TRBD1; v_call: TRBV6-6; clone_size: NA; j_call: TRBJ2-4; cdr3_aa: CASSPGTVAKNIQYF; cdr3_nt: TGTGCCAGCAGTCCCGGGACAGTAGCCAAAAACATTCAGTACTTC
d_call: NA; v_call: TRBV10-3; clone_size: many; j_call: TRBJ2-7; cdr3_aa: CAISDRTIFYEQYF; cdr3_nt: TGTGCCATCAGTGATAGAACAATCTTCTACGAGCAGTACTTC
d_call: NA; v_call: TRBV28; clone_size: few; j_call: TRBJ2-3; cdr3_aa: CASSSGQPSDTQYF; cdr3_nt: TGTGCCAGCAGTTCAGGACAGCCGTCGGATACGCAGTATTTT
d_call: NA; v_call: TRBV7-8; clone_size: NA; j_call: TRBJ2-7; cdr3_aa: CASSLTPDSNSYEQYF; cdr3_nt: TGTGCCAGCAGCTTAACTCCGGACTCGAACTCCTACGAGCAGTACTTC
d_call: TRBD2; v_call: TRBV5-5; clone_size: few; j_call: TRBJ2-1; cdr3_aa: CASSLVWRGGANEQFF; cdr3_nt: TGTGCCAGCAGCTTGGTATGGCGGGGGGGCGCCAATGAGCAGTTCTTC
d_call: NA; v_call: TRBV11-2; clone_size: few; j_call: TRBJ1-2; cdr3_aa: CASSSGTLYGYTF; cdr3_nt: TGTGCCAGCAGCTCCGGGACACTCTATGGCTACACCTTC
d_call: NA; v_call: TRBV3-1; clone_size: many; j_call: TRBJ2-5; cdr3_aa: CASRDVRETQYF; cdr3_nt: TGTGCCAGCAGAGATGTACGCGAGACCCAGTACTTC
d_call: TRBD2; v_call: TRBV19; clone_size: NA; j_call: TRBJ2-2; cdr3_aa: CASSDGGGPTNTGELFF; cdr3_nt: TGTGCCAGTAGTGATGGCGGGGGGCCAACGAACACCGGGGAGCTGTTTTTT
d_call: NA; v_call: TRBV12-3/TRBV12-4; clone_size: NA; j_call: TRBJ1-3; cdr3_aa: CASSQGRNTIYF; cdr3_nt: TGTGCCAGCAGCCAGGGACGAAACACCATATATTTT
d_call: NA; v_call: TRBV7-9; clone_size: many; j_call: TRBJ2-3; cdr3_aa: CASSSIAGGFTDTQYF; cdr3_nt: TGTGCCAGCAGCTCTATTGCCGGGGGATTCACAGATACGCAGTATTTT
d_call: NA; v_call: TRBV28; clone_size: many; j_call: TRBJ2-3; cdr3_aa: CASSFGASGALDTQYF; cdr3_nt: TGTGCCAGCAGTTTCGGGGCTTCCGGGGCGTTAGATACGCAGTATTTT
d_call: NA; v_call: TRBV20-1; clone_size: few; j_call: TRBJ1-6; cdr3_aa: CSARDRLRSDSPLHF; cdr3_nt: TGCAGTGCTAGAGATCGACTCAGGTCGGATTCACCCCTCCACTTT
d_call: NA; v_call: TRBV20-1; clone_size: NA; j_call: TRBJ1-2; cdr3_aa: CSAMGRTDGYTF; cdr3_nt: TGCAGTGCTATGGGGCGGACAGATGGCTACACCTTC
d_call: NA; v_call: TRBV4-3; clone_size: few; j_call: TRBJ1-4; cdr3_aa: CASSQGDRDDEKLFF; cdr3_nt: TGCGCCAGCAGCCAAGGAGACAGAGATGATGAAAAACTGTTTTTT
d_call: NA; v_call: TRBV6-2/TRBV6-3; clone_size: NA; j_call: TRBJ1-1; cdr3_aa: CASSPAPSAEAFF; cdr3_nt: TGTGCCAGCAGTCCCGCTCCCAGCGCTGAAGCTTTCTTT
d_call: TRBD2; v_call: TRBV2; clone_size: many; j_call: TRBJ2-7; cdr3_aa: CASRAGDAYEQYF; cdr3_nt: TGTGCCAGCAGAGCGGGGGACGCCTACGAGCAGTACTTC
d_call: TRBD1; v_call: TRBV28; clone_size: few; j_call: TRBJ1-2; cdr3_aa: CASRTGNYGYTF; cdr3_nt: TGTGCCAGCCGGACAGGGAACTATGGCTACACCTTC
d_call: NA; v_call: TRBV6-5; clone_size: many; j_call: TRBJ1-2; cdr3_aa: CASSFLTDHADSGYTF; cdr3_nt: TGTGCCAGCAGTTTCCTCACCGATCACGCAGATAGCGGCTACACCTTC
d_call: NA; v_call: TRBV6-4; clone_size: NA; j_call: TRBJ1-6; cdr3_aa: CASSDGDTNSPLHF; cdr3_nt: TGTGCCAGCAGTGATGGGGATACCAATTCACCCCTCCACTTT
d_call: NA; v_call: TRBV10-3; clone_size: few; j_call: TRBJ1-1; cdr3_aa: CAISESTRRGSVAFF; cdr3_nt: TGTGCCATCAGTGAGTCAACTAGGAGGGGCTCGGTAGCTTTCTTT
d_call: TRBD1; v_call: TRBV13; clone_size: NA; j_call: TRBJ2-7; cdr3_aa: CASSSLRTGAYEQYF; cdr3_nt: TGTGCCAGCAGCTCCCTTCGGACAGGGGCGTACGAGCAGTACTTC
d_call: NA; v_call: TRBV28; clone_size: many; j_call: TRBJ2-7; cdr3_aa: CASSLRDSPYEQYF; cdr3_nt: TGTGCCAGCAGTTTACGAGACAGCCCCTACGAGCAGTACTTC
d_call: NA; v_call: TRBV7-9; clone_size: many; j_call: TRBJ2-1; cdr3_aa: CASTVQFF; cdr3_nt: TGTGCCAGCACGGTCCAATTCTTC
d_call: NA; v_call: TRBV28; clone_size: NA; j_call: TRBJ2-5; cdr3_aa: CASTRGLEETQYF; cdr3_nt: TGTGCCAGTACCCGGGGTTTGGAAGAGACCCAGTACTTC
d_call: NA; v_call: TRBV27; clone_size: NA; j_call: TRBJ2-7; cdr3_aa: CASSLSGAYEQYF; cdr3_nt: TGTGCCAGCAGTTTATCGGGAGCCTACGAGCAGTACTTC
d_call: NA; v_call: TRBV7-9; clone_size: few; j_call: TRBJ2-3; cdr3_aa: CASSGQGGDTQYF; cdr3_nt: TGTGCCAGCAGCGGCCAGGGGGGAGATACGCAGTATTTT
d_call: NA; v_call: TRBV12-3/TRBV12-4; clone_size: few; j_call: TRBJ2-1; cdr3_aa: CASSFSGAYNEQFF; cdr3_nt: TGTGCCAGCAGTTTTTCCGGGGCTTACAATGAGCAGTTCTTC
d_call: NA; v_call: TRBV3-1; clone_size: many; j_call: TRBJ1-5; cdr3_aa: CASSQGDSNQPQHF; cdr3_nt: TGTGCCAGCAGCCAAGGAGATAGCAATCAGCCCCAGCATTTT
d_call: TRBD2; v_call: TRBV29-1; clone_size: many; j_call: TRBJ2-3; cdr3_aa: CSSTQRGADTQYF; cdr3_nt: TGCAGCTCCACCCAGCGGGGGGCAGATACGCAGTATTTT
d_call: NA; v_call: TRBV3-1; clone_size: many; j_call: TRBJ1-5; cdr3_aa: CASSQGSGINQPQHF; cdr3_nt: TGTGCCAGCAGCCAAGGGTCCGGAATAAATCAGCCCCAGCATTTT
d_call: NA; v_call: TRBV27; clone_size: few; j_call: TRBJ2-5; cdr3_aa: CASSLYNQETQYF; cdr3_nt: TGTGCCAGCAGTTTATACAACCAAGAGACCCAGTACTTC
d_call: NA; v_call: TRBV3-1; clone_size: few; j_call: TRBJ2-7; cdr3_aa: CASSQVGFRTAYEQYF; cdr3_nt: TGTGCCAGCAGCCAAGTCGGTTTTCGGACAGCCTACGAGCAGTACTTC
d_call: TRBD2; v_call: TRBV6-2/TRBV6-3; clone_size: many; j_call: TRBJ2-2; cdr3_aa: CASSRPGLEPGELFF; cdr3_nt: TGTGCCAGCAGTCGACCGGGACTAGAGCCCGGGGAGCTGTTTTTT
d_call: TRBD1; v_call: TRBV12-3/TRBV12-4; clone_size: few; j_call: TRBJ1-1; cdr3_aa: CASSSGQGSTEAFF; cdr3_nt: TGTGCCAGCAGTTCGGGACAGGGGAGCACTGAAGCTTTCTTT
d_call: NA; v_call: TRBV28; clone_size: NA; j_call: TRBJ1-5; cdr3_aa: CASTAVGSSISNQPQHF; cdr3_nt: TGTGCCAGCACTGCGGTAGGGAGTAGCATCAGCAATCAGCCCCAGCATTTT
d_call: TRBD1; v_call: TRBV7-7; clone_size: many; j_call: TRBJ1-1; cdr3_aa: CASSPAGTGVTEAFF; cdr3_nt: TGTGCCAGCAGCCCAGCTGGGACAGGGGTCACTGAAGCTTTCTTT
d_call: NA; v_call: TRBV20-1; clone_size: many; j_call: TRBJ2-3; cdr3_aa: CSARAGAREADTQYF; cdr3_nt: TGCAGTGCTAGAGCAGGGGCCAGGGAAGCAGATACGCAGTATTTT
d_call: NA; v_call: TRBV9; clone_size: many; j_call: TRBJ1-3; cdr3_aa: CASSVEGRGRSSGNTIYF; cdr3_nt: TGTGCCAGCAGCGTAGAGGGCCGGGGTCGGAGCTCTGGAAACACCATATATTTT